This T cell receptor beta chain was retrieved from a study of human CD8 memory T cell subsets. UMI-labeled 5' RACE was used, and it produced the TCR beta libraries. From the 5' RACE reads, TCRdb lists one entry per CDR3 protein and no DNA. Recorded for this sample: 9,000 to 13,000 distinct CDR3 sequences. This CDR3 is 16 amino acids long. Germline V CDR1 and CDR2: SGHTA, FQGNSA. Enrichment of total CD8+ T cells was achieved using negative magnetic separation. Sequencing was carried out using CD8+ T cells from PBMCs. The chain recombines TRBV7-2 with TRBJ2-7; absent DNA, TCRdb's TRBD1 call cannot be checked. The TCR sequence derives from a human donor in good health. CDR3 loop: CASSLVATGVAYEQYF.